The source of this T cell receptor beta chain is a study of blood T cell repertoires in COVID-19. Libraries were prepared by immunoSEQ multiplex PCR; TCRdb keeps only in-frame clonotypes and omits some of them. The sample has around 130,000 clones; under 85% are singletons. The specimen sequenced was peripheral blood. The receptor was derived from a woman aged 55 to 70 with acute or convalescent COVID-19.

The CDR3 DNA follows: TGTGCCAGCAGAGCCGCGACCGCCTCGGGGACTGAAGCTTTCTTT. Protein product: CASRAATASGTEAFF. This chain connects TRBV2 to TRBJ1-1; no reliable D call. From germline, CDR1 is SNHLY and CDR2 FYNNEI. The CDR3 sequence is 15 residues long. V was pared by 6 bases and J by 5 bases, with 19 bases between. Variable domain in full (rest from reference TRBV2 and TRBJ1-1): EPEVTQTPSHQVTQMGQEVILRCVPISNHLYFYWYRQILGQKVEFLVSFYNNEISEKSEIFDDQFSVERPDGSNFTLKIRSTKLEDSAMYFCASRAATASGTEAFFGQGTRLTVV.